The present T cell receptor beta chain was sequenced within a study of shared clonotypes between healthy human individuals. Genomic DNA (from each subset) was split evenly across several immunoSEQ plates. Some clones are missing from TCRdb's copy, which holds only in-frame ones; the method was immunoSEQ multiplex PCR. The sample has about 1,800,000 clones; about 95% are singletons. Terminally differentiated effector memory CD45RA+ cells were left out of the naive CD8 fraction, which was CD45RO-negative and positively selected for CCR7. The CDR3 loop spans 14 amino acids. V lost 4 bases and J lost 3, with 12 bases in between. The germline V gene has CDR1 SGHAT and CDR2 FQNNGV.

This receptor was identified in a man between 18 and 35 years old in good health. V is TRBV11-2 and J is TRBJ1-1, with D unclear. Sequenced material: naive CD8+ T cells sorted from blood. CDR3 protein: CASSSGPRDTEAFF. The CDR3 DNA sequence: TGTGCCAGCAGCTCCGGGCCTAGGGACACTGAAGCTTTCTTT. Based on the CDR3 plus reference TRBV11-2 and TRBJ1-1, the full variable domain is EAGVAQSPRYKIIEKRQSVAFWCNPISGHATLYWYQQILGQGPKLLIQFQNNGVVDDSQLPKDRFSAERLKGVDSTLKIQPAKLEDSAVYLCASSSGPRDTEAFFGQGTRLTVV.